Sequencing of this T cell receptor (beta chain) was carried out in a study of T cells in localized non-small cell lung cancer. Clones were read by immunoSEQ multiplex PCR, and TCRdb kept only the in-frame ones, dropping some. This repertoire shows approximately 30,000 clones, approximately 88% found once; its top ten account for approximately 4%. The material was peripheral blood mononuclear cells, obtained before any cancer treatment. This receptor was identified in a woman aged 35-75 years with stage III lung adenocarcinoma.

Written as DNA, the CDR3 is TGTGCCAGTACCCCGGGACAAGGAGAATTCTATGGCTACACCTTC. Translation gives CASTPGQGEFYGYTF. The V call is TRBV19, the J call TRBJ1-2; D is possibly TRBD1 (6 bases). The V end was cut by 7 bases, the J end by 4 bases, with 19 bases between. This CDR3 has 15 amino acids. Germline assignment: CDR1 LNHDA and CDR2 SQIVND (reference sequence).